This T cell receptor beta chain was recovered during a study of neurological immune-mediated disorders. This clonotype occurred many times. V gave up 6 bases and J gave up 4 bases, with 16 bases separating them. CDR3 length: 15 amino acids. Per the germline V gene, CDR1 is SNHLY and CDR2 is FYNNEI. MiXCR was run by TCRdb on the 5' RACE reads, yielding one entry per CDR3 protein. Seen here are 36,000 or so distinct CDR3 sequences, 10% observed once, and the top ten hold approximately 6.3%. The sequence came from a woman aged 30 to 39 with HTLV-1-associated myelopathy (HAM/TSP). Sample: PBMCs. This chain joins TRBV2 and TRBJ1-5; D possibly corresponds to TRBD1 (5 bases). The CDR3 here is CASRERRAGNQPQHF. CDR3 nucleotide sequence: TGTGCCAGCAGGGAGCGGCGTGCAGGGAATCAGCCCCAGCATTTT.